The 17 T cell receptor beta chains below were found in one sample sequenced in a study of T cells in Graves' hyperthyroidism and ophthalmopathy. TCR beta CDR3 sequences were amplified from RNA transcripts. The TCR CDR3 was amplified in a first-round RT-PCR using the HTBI primer set. TCRdb itself ran the multiplex PCR reads through MiXCR, one entry per CDR3 protein. Of about 380,000 distinct CDR3 sequences in the sample, roughly 18% are singletons; the top ten hold 40%. The specimen sequenced was blood. The receptors were sampled from a man aged 18 to 29 with Graves' ophthalmopathy.

This clonotype has a handful of counts. The J gene is TRBJ1-5, the V gene TRBV5-5; D remains unclear. The CDR3 is made up of 15 amino acids. V was shortened by 0 bases and J by 1 base, with 8 bases between the two germline ends. Germline CDR1 and CDR2: SGHKS and YYEKEE (reference sequence). CDR3 in DNA: TGTGCCAGCAGCTTGGAGGGCATGAGCAATCAGCCCCAGCATTTT. Amino acids: CASSLEGMSNQPQHF.

This clonotype was found a few times. The CDR3 protein is CASSKGLAEMNEQFF. In DNA form, the CDR3 reads TGTGCCAGTAGTAAGGGACTAGCAGAAATGAATGAGCAGTTCTTC. The J gene is TRBJ2-1, the V gene TRBV19, with 9 bases that match TRBD2. Germline V CDR1 and CDR2: LNHDA, SQIVND (reference sequence). CDR3 length: 15 residues. V gave up 4 bases and J gave up 7 bases; unmatched junction bases: 8.

Concerning this clonotype itself: A read error may be the cause here, since a much bigger clone is one base away. The J gene is TRBJ1-4, the V gene TRBV9; D perhaps matches TRBD1 (5 bases). V was trimmed by 5 bases and J by 6 bases, leaving 20 bases between them. This CDR3 spans 16 amino acids. The germline V gene encodes CDR1 SGDLS and CDR2 YYNGEE. CDR3 amino acids: CASSARGRQIDEKLFF. CDR3 bases: TGTGCCAGCAGTGCACGGGGACGGCAGATCGATGAAAAACTGTTTTTT.

Many counts were recorded for this clonotype. The chain links TRBV5-1 to TRBJ2-6; D perhaps matches TRBD1 (6 bases). This CDR3 contains 16 residues. The germline gives CDR1 SGHRS, CDR2 YFSETQ. V lost 2 bases and J lost 0, with 9 bases in between. DNA of the CDR3: TGCGCCAGCAGCTTAACAGGGACCTCTGGGGCCAACGTCCTGACTTTC. As protein: CASSLTGTSGANVLTF.

This clonotype was seen many times. The chain recombines TRBV2 with TRBJ1-5; D unclear. V shed 5 bases and J shed 2 bases, with 13 bases lying between them. The CDR3 contains 15 residues. In germline, CDR1 is SNHLY, CDR2 FYNNEI. The CDR3 reads CASSPNSIGNQPQHF. In DNA form, the CDR3 reads TGTGCCAGCAGTCCCAACAGTATCGGCAATCAGCCCCAGCATTTT.

The CDR3 is CASSQPDRAYQPQHF. Written as DNA, the CDR3 is TGCGCCAGCAGCCAGCCTGACAGGGCGTATCAGCCCCAGCATTTT. V and J are TRBV4-1 and TRBJ1-5, with 7 bases that match TRBD1. The CDR3 is 15 amino acids. Germline lookup yields CDR1 MGHRA and CDR2 YSYEKL. Trimming cost V 3 bases and J 5 bases; bases outside gene matches: 7.

This clonotype was counted many times. The chain has TRBV2 and TRBJ1-1; D ambiguous. CDR1 and CDR2 from the germline V gene are SNHLY and FYNNEI. The CDR3 sequence is 14 residues long. V was shortened by 5 bases and J by 0 bases, with 10 bases between the two germline ends. In DNA, the CDR3 is TGTGCCAGCAGTCAAGGGATCTTGAACACTGAAGCTTTCTTT. As protein: CASSQGILNTEAFF. Drawing the rest from reference TRBV2 and TRBJ1-1, the complete variable domain is EPEVTQTPSHQVTQMGQEVILRCVPISNHLYFYWYRQILGQKVEFLVSFYNNEISEKSEIFDDQFSVERPDGSNFTLKIRSTKLEDSAMYFCASSQGILNTEAFFGQGTRLTVV.

The chain couples TRBV11-2 to TRBJ2-5; 13 nucleotides agree with TRBD2. This CDR3 contains 17 residues. Germline V gene data show CDR1 as SGHAT and CDR2 as FQNNGV. The J segment lost 5 bases and the V segment lost 0 bases, leaving 6 bases of the junction unmatched. CDR3 in DNA: TGTGCCAGCAGCTTAGAACTAGCGGGGGGGCCCTGGGAGACCCAGTACTTC. This encodes CASSLELAGGPWETQYF.

This clonotype was recorded at least ten times. The chain couples TRBV11-2 to TRBJ2-2; the match to TRBD1 covers 7 bases. The germline gives CDR1 SGHAT, CDR2 FQNNGV. V shed 5 bases and J 5 bases; nucleotides not matched to a gene: 2. The CDR3 runs 13 residues. The CDR3 here is CASSPGGTGELFF. The CDR3 DNA reads TGTGCCAGCAGCCCAGGGGGAACCGGGGAGCTGTTTTTT.

At least ten counts were recorded for this clonotype. This rearrangement joins TRBV27 to TRBJ1-2; 12 bases line up with TRBD1. Losses at the gene ends were 5 bases for V and 8 bases for J; bases not matched to a gene: 3. The V gene's germline CDR1 is MNHEY and CDR2 SMNVEV (reference sequence). The CDR3 is 13 residues long. CDR3 nucleotides: TGTGCCAGCAGTGCCGGGACAGGGGGCGGCTACACCTTC. Translating gives CASSAGTGGGYTF.

This rearrangement joins TRBV15 to TRBJ1-4; 7 nucleotides match TRBD1. The CDR3 is 16 amino acids. V shed 0 bases and J 4 bases; nucleotides not matched to a gene: 5. Germline loops: CDR1 LNHNV, CDR2 YYDKDF (reference sequence). CDR3 DNA sequence: TGTGCCACCAGCAGAGACCGGGACAGTCTTAATGAAAAACTGTTTTTT. This encodes CATSRDRDSLNEKLFF.

This clonotype was found a few times. This chain uses TRBV6-2 or TRBV6-3 with TRBJ2-1; 7 bases agree with TRBD2. The CDR3 is 14 residues long. Trimming cost V 7 bases and J 0 bases; bases outside gene matches: 3. Looked up from germline, CDR1 is MNHEY and CDR2 is SVGEGT. The CDR3 sequence: CASKRGDSYNEQFF. The CDR3 nucleotides are TGTGCCAGCAAACGGGGGGACTCCTACAATGAGCAGTTCTTC.

The J gene is TRBJ2-2, the V gene TRBV2; 12 nucleotides agree with TRBD2. Germline-derived CDR1 and CDR2 are SNHLY and FYNNEI. V shed 4 bases, J shed 7 bases, and the junction held 10 bases outside the gene matches. The CDR3 covers 17 residues. CDR3 sequence reads: CASSVPSGGADNGELFF. The CDR3 DNA reads as TGTGCCAGCAGTGTCCCTAGCGGGGGGGCCGATAACGGGGAGCTGTTTTTT.

This clonotype was recorded at least ten times. The rearrangement links TRBV4-2 to TRBJ2-7; TRBD2 matches at 10 bases. Germline CDR1 is LGHNA and CDR2 is YNFKEQ. CDR3 size: 18 residues. The ends lost 0 bases at V and 0 bases at J; junction bases unmatched: 8. The CDR3 sequence is CASSQDVPTSGYSYEQYF. The DNA for the CDR3 is TGTGCCAGCAGCCAAGATGTCCCGACTAGCGGGTACTCCTACGAGCAGTACTTC.

This clonotype has ten or more counts. V is TRBV7-8 and J is TRBJ1-1; tentatively, D is TRBD1 (5 bases). V was trimmed by 5 bases and J by 10 bases, leaving 20 bases between them. Germline assignment: CDR1 SGHVS and CDR2 FQNEAQ. The CDR3 is made up of 14 amino acids. The CDR3 bases are TGTGCCAGCAGCCCCCAGGGTGGGGTATCGGTAGCTTTCTTT. Amino acids: CASSPQGGVSVAFF.

This clonotype was observed at least ten times. This chain links TRBV11-2 with TRBJ2-1, with 13 bases that match TRBD2. CDR1 is SGHAT and CDR2 is FQNNGV in the germline V gene. V was pared by 3 bases and J by 7 bases, with 9 bases of the junction left unmatched. CDR3 length: 17 amino acids. The CDR3 here is CASSFRLAGGEGNEQFF. The CDR3 DNA follows: TGTGCCAGCAGCTTCCGACTAGCGGGGGGTGAAGGGAATGAGCAGTTCTTC.

This clonotype has just a few counts. V usage is TRBV28 and J usage is TRBJ2-7; 12 bases map to TRBD2. This CDR3 has 14 amino acids. CDR1 MDHEN and CDR2 SYDVKM come from the germline V gene. V lost 10 bases, J lost 3 bases, and 7 bases stayed unmatched. The CDR3 DNA reads as TGTGCCACCCTAGCGGGGGGGGGCCACTACGAGCAGTACTTC. Protein sequence: CATLAGGGHYEQYF. The full variable domain, in which reference TRBV28 and TRBJ2-7 provide the parts outside the CDR3, is DVKVTQSSRYLVKRTGEKVFLECVQDMDHENMFWYRQDPGLGLRLIYFSYDVKMKEKGDIPEGYSVSREKKERFSLILESASTNQTSMYLCATLAGGGHYEQYFGPGTRLTVT.